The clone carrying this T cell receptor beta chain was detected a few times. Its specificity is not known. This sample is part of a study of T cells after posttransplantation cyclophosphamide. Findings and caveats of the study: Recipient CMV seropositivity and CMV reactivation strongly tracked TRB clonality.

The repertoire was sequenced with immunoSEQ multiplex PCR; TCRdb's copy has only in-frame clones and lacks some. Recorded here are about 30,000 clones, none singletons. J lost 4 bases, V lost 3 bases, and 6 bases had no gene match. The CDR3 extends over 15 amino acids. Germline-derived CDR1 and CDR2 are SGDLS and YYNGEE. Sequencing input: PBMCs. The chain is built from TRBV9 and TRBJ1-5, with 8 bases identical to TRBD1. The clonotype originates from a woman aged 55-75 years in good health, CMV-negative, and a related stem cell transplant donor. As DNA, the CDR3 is TGTGCCAGCAGCGCCGGGACAGGCATGAATCAGCCCCAGCATTTT. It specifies CASSAGTGMNQPQHF.